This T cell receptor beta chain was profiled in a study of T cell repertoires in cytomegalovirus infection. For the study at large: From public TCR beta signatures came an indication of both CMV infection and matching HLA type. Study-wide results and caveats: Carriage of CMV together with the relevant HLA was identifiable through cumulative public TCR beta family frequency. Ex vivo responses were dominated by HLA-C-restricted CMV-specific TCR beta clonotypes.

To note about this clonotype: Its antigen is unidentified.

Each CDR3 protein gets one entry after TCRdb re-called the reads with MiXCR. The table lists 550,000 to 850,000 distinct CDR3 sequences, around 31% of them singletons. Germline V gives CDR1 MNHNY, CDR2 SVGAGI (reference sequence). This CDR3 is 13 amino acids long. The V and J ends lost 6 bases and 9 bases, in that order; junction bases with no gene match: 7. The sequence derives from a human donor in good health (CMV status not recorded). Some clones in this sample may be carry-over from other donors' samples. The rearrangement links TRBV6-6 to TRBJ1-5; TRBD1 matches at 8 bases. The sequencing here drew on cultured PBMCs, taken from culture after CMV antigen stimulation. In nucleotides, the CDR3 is TGTGCCAGCAGCCCCGACAGGGGCCCGCCCCAGCATTTT. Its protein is CASSPDRGPPQHF.